One T cell receptor beta chain is described in this entry. Trimming stripped 8 bases from V and 8 bases from J, with 16 bases between. CDR3 length equals 14 residues. Looked up from germline, CDR1 is MDHEN and CDR2 is SYDVKM. This sample was included in a study of blood T cell repertoires in COVID-19. This table comes from immunoSEQ multiplex PCR, and its TCRdb copy is limited to in-frame clones, with some not included. This sample yields about 280,000 clones, of which around 85% are seen a single time; roughly 1.9% belongs to the top ten. The origin of this receptor is a woman aged 25-40 years who had recovered from COVID-19. V and J are TRBV28 and TRBJ1-6; D perhaps matches TRBD1 (5 bases). Sequencing was carried out using peripheral blood. The CDR3: CASGRDGGYSPLHF. As DNA, the CDR3 is TGTGCCAGCGGCCGGGACGGGGGTTATTCACCCCTCCACTTT.